This TCR beta chain was obtained from a study of T cells in Graves' hyperthyroidism and ophthalmopathy. Study-level points and caveats: Blood samples included most of the expanded thyroid clonotypes exceeding 0.001.

This clonotype was found many times. Its cognate antigen is unknown. Uncontrolled infection, other autoimmune disease, pregnancy or lactation disqualified patients from enrolment. From more than 8 ml of fresh peripheral blood, PBMCs were isolated. Germline V lookup: CDR1 GTSNPN, CDR2 SVGIG (reference sequence). Trimming took 3 bases from V and 0 from J, leaving 9 bases between them. The CDR3 has 13 amino acids. RNA transcripts yielded amplified TCR beta CDR3 regions. HTBI primers were employed in a first-round RT-PCR of the TCR CDR3. TCRdb re-called the multiplex PCR reads with MiXCR, one entry per CDR3 protein. Among a few hundred thousand distinct CDR3 sequences listed, about a sixth were seen once.

V gene TRBV30 combines with J gene TRBJ2-7; the D is unclear. The sample comprised blood. The clonotype originates from a woman under 40 with Graves' hyperthyroidism. CDR3 in amino acids: CAWSSTVSYEQYF. In DNA, the CDR3 is TGTGCCTGGAGCTCGACTGTCTCCTACGAGCAGTACTTC.